The present TCR beta chain was sequenced within a study of blood T cell repertoires in COVID-19 (dated by TCRdb to the early 2020s). About the full investigation: Collaborator samples came from the United States, Italy and Spain and covered acute and convalescent phases of COVID-19. Subjects who had been exposed to COVID-19, were actively infected with it, or had recovered from it provided the deeply sampled blood TCRbeta repertoires that made up the dataset. The material from the prospective study consisted of cDNA or gDNA derived from T cells, B-cell-depleted T cells, or PBMCs. The repertoires were released in a freely available public database meant as a resource for research on the immune response to SARS-CoV-2. Samples came from the ongoing ImmuneRACE study (first 160 participants) plus 1,254 subjects from 6 global collaborators. HLA class I and class II types, where available, came from metadata supplied by the sample provider rather than from assay-based typing. A de-identified subject ID, COVID-19 status, age in years and sex were almost always included in the sample metadata.

The immunoSEQ Assay, a bias-controlled multiplex PCR, was used to amplify TCRbeta CDR3 regions from genomic DNA. Regarding the original processing steps: Within the assay, amplification of reference gene primers was used to estimate how many nucleated cells each sample contained. Sequence reads were collapsed and filtered to measure the absolute abundance of every unique TCRbeta CDR3 rearrangement. For each sample, productive Simpson clonality was calculated by taking the square root of Simpson's diversity index across productive rearrangements. TCRdb mirrors the immuneACCESS table, restricted to in-frame sequences. Some clones are absent from its copies; in checked studies, under half trace to an unresolved V gene, and the reason for the others is unknown. Clonal size and the V and J genes are those of that table, whereas D and trimming came from the DNA. The sample table holds 81,000 or so clones, of which about 89% were seen once. The top ten hold around 12% of the sample.

Remarks on this clone: It has no known antigen specificity. No per-base quality is available; no much larger clone lies one base away.

Collaborating institutions collected whole blood in K2EDTA tubes following their own protocols. For TCRbeta analysis, collaborator samples were shipped as frozen whole blood, as isolated PBMCs, or as DNA extracted from either sample type. Points the paper makes about the study in general: The amount of clinical and demographic metadata varied by source and participant and was provided uncurated.

Sequences SGHTA (CDR1) and FQGNSA (CDR2) are obtained from the germline V gene. The CDR3 runs 13 amino acids, cysteine and phenylalanine included. Only the CDR3 portion is preserved as DNA: 39 bases, with reading frame beginning at the first base. V sheds 4 bases and J sheds 8 bases, leaving 14 bases between their ends. The rearranged chain carries TRBV7-2 and TRBJ1-1; the D gene is perhaps TRBD1, from 6 matching bases. Sequencing was performed on peripheral blood. The receptor comes from an older man with active or convalescent COVID-19. CDR3 loop: CASSSGRGLEAFF. The nucleotides read TGTGCCAGCAGCTCAGGCAGGGGTCTGGAAGCTTTCTTT.